Below are 19 T cell receptor beta chains sequenced from a single sample in a study of shared clonotypes between healthy human individuals. Assay: immunoSEQ multiplex PCR; the TCRdb copy retains only in-frame clones and omits some. The sample shows just over 2,000,000 clones, 95% of them seen only once. The sample consisted of naive CD4+ T cells sorted from blood. Subset noted: CD45RA+ positively selected. Receptor source: a man aged 18 to 29 in good health.

CDR3: CASSLFRSDQETQYF. CDR3 coding DNA: TGTGCCAGCAGTTTATTCAGGTCGGACCAAGAGACCCAGTACTTC. The chain has TRBV27 and TRBJ2-5; unclear D gene. V was trimmed by 1 base and J by 0 bases, leaving 9 bases between them. The CDR3 loop spans 15 amino acids. Germline CDR1 reads MNHEY; CDR2 reads SMNVEV (reference sequence).

This chain connects TRBV11-3 to TRBJ1-2; a possible D gene is TRBD1 (6 bases). The length of the CDR3 is 13 residues. Between the trimmed V and J ends, which lost 10 bases and 8 bases, there was a span of 20 bases. Germline CDR1 and CDR2: SGHNT and YENEEA. CDR3 protein: CATGGTPVRGYTF. The CDR3 DNA follows: TGTGCCACGGGTGGGACACCTGTACGGGGCTACACCTTC.

The chain joins TRBV4-2 to TRBJ1-6, with TRBD1 matching over 7 bases. The CDR3 contains 16 residues. CDR1 and CDR2 (germline): LGHNA, YNFKEQ. Trimming removed 5 bases from V and 7 bases from J; junction bases left unmatched: 11. CDR3 sequence reads: CASSSGSGTVNSPLHF. CDR3 sequence (DNA): TGTGCCAGCAGCTCCGGCTCAGGGACAGTAAATTCACCCCTCCACTTT.

This clone was seen only once. The V and J genes are TRBV27 and TRBJ1-5; 7 bases match TRBD1. Trimming took 6 bases from V and 5 from J; bases not matched to a gene: 19. The CDR3 is 18 residues long. Germline V gene sequence: CDR1 MNHEY, CDR2 SMNVEV (reference sequence). CDR3 sequence reads: CASRIAGRDRRAHQPQHF. The CDR3 nucleotides read TGTGCCAGCAGAATTGCAGGAAGGGACAGAAGGGCCCATCAGCCCCAGCATTTT.

This chain uses TRBV27 with TRBJ1-6, with TRBD1 matching 7 bases. Germline CDR1 reads MNHEY; CDR2 reads SMNVEV (reference sequence). V shed 6 bases, J shed 7 bases, and the junction held 12 bases outside the gene matches. The CDR3 is 16 amino acids. The CDR3 sequence: CASSPSPTGKNSPLHF. In DNA form, the CDR3 reads TGTGCCAGCAGCCCATCACCGACAGGGAAAAATTCACCCCTCCACTTT.

The chain links TRBV15 to TRBJ1-1; 8 bases map to TRBD1. The CDR3 totals 13 residues. The V and J ends lost 5 bases and 8 bases, in that order; junction bases with no gene match: 7. CDR1 and CDR2 from the germline V gene are LNHNV and YYDKDF (reference sequence). The DNA of the CDR3 is TGTGCCACCAGCTCCCGACAGGGGAGGGAAGCTTTCTTT. It yields the protein CATSSRQGREAFF. The complete variable domain, with remaining parts taken from reference TRBV15 and TRBJ1-1, reads DAMVIQNPRYQVTQFGKPVTLSCSQTLNHNVMYWYQQKSSQAPKLLFHYYDKDFNNEADTPDNFQSRRPNTSFCFLDIRSPGLGDTAMYLCATSSRQGREAFFGQGTRLTVV.

V is TRBV4-3 and J is TRBJ2-1; 12 bases fit TRBD2. The junction had 14 bases not matched to a gene; V was cut back by 0 bases and J by 5 bases. Germline CDR1 and CDR2: LGHNA and YSLEER. The CDR3 is 20 residues long. The CDR3 DNA sequence: TGCGCCAGCAGCCAAGACTTGACTAGCGGGAGCCGTCGGCTAAACAATGAGCAGTTCTTC. This gives the protein CASSQDLTSGSRRLNNEQFF.

The V and J genes are TRBV11-2 and TRBJ1-3; D is undetermined. Germline V gene sequence: CDR1 SGHAT, CDR2 FQNNGV. The CDR3 is 13 amino acids. Trimming removed 3 bases at V and 3 bases at J, with 6 bases between. CDR3 residues: CASSFTGGNTIYF. The CDR3 DNA sequence: TGTGCCAGCAGCTTCACCGGTGGAAACACCATATATTTT.

The chain joins TRBV5-1 to TRBJ2-1; D gene unclear. V lost 4 bases to trimming and J lost 2 bases, with 10 bases between them. CDR1 and CDR2 from the germline V gene are SGHRS and YFSETQ. The CDR3 totals 14 residues. The chain's CDR3 is CASSPSQAYNEQFF. CDR3 nucleotide sequence: TGCGCCAGCAGCCCGTCCCAAGCCTACAATGAGCAGTTCTTC.

The chain carries TRBV5-1 and TRBJ1-4, with 8 bases that match TRBD1. Germline CDR1 reads SGHRS; CDR2 reads YFSETQ. This CDR3 contains 15 residues. The V and J ends lost 4 bases and 3 bases, in that order; junction bases with no gene match: 5. The CDR3 region has the DNA TGCGCCAGCAGCACCAGGGGGCAGGCTAATGAAAAACTGTTTTTT. Amino acid sequence: CASSTRGQANEKLFF.

This rearrangement joins TRBV10-3 to TRBJ2-1, with 8 bases lining up with TRBD2. Unmatched junction bases numbered 7, after V lost 10 bases and J lost 2 bases. CDR1 ENHRY and CDR2 SYGVKD come from the germline V gene. The CDR3 is made up of 14 amino acids. CDR3 loop: CATSGSGAYNEQFF. The DNA of the CDR3 is TGTGCCACCTCGGGTAGCGGGGCCTACAATGAGCAGTTCTTC.

The chain uses TRBV29-1 and TRBJ1-1; possible D gene TRBD1, 6 bases. Between the trimmed V and J ends, which lost 3 bases and 0 bases, there was a span of 11 bases. CDR3 length: 14 amino acids. Germline V CDR1 and CDR2: SQVTM, ANQGSEA. The CDR3 DNA sequence: TGCAGCGTTGACTCCGACAGGCTGAACACTGAAGCTTTCTTT. This gives the protein CSVDSDRLNTEAFF.

In regard to this clone: The sample holds other DNA sequences that translate to the same CDR3. This chain joins TRBV11-2 and TRBJ2-7; no clear D. The ends were cut back, 4 bases at V and 4 bases at J, with 8 bases in the middle. Germline V gives CDR1 SGHAT, CDR2 FQNNGV. The CDR3 consists of 12 residues. The CDR3 loop is CASSSGPYEQYF. The CDR3 coding sequence is TGTGCCAGCAGCTCGGGTCCATACGAGCAGTACTTC.

The rearrangement uses TRBV15 and TRBJ1-3, with D tentatively TRBD1 (5 bases). Trimming took 0 bases from V and 4 from J, leaving 19 bases between them. Germline V gene sequence: CDR1 LNHNV, CDR2 YYDKDF (reference sequence). There are 18 residues in the CDR3. CDR3 in DNA: TGTGCCACCAGCAGAGATTGGGCCCGTGGGGCCCTCGGAAACACCATATATTTT. Protein: CATSRDWARGALGNTIYF.

The CDR3 region is CASSVGTLHNIQYF. Here the CDR3 DNA reads TGTGCCAGCAGCGTCGGGACGCTCCACAACATTCAGTACTTC. The chain combines TRBV9 with TRBJ2-4; the D gene could be TRBD1 or TRBD2 (5 bases each). V shed 2 bases and J shed 7 bases, with 13 bases lying between them. The CDR3 length is 14 residues. CDR1 is SGDLS, CDR2 YYNGEE, per germline.

The chain joins TRBV7-2 to TRBJ2-7; D not resolved. Germline loops: CDR1 SGHTA, CDR2 FQGNSA. The CDR3 runs to 11 residues. V was pared by 5 bases and J by 3 bases, with 5 bases between. The CDR3 loop reads CASSEFYEQYF. DNA of the CDR3: TGTGCCAGCAGCGAGTTCTACGAGCAGTACTTC.

The chain uses TRBV28 and TRBJ2-6, with a tentative D call TRBD1 (6 bases). The CDR3 runs 15 residues. Germline V gene data show CDR1 as MDHEN and CDR2 as SYDVKM. The germline V and J ends were trimmed by 4 bases and 2 bases, with 9 bases remaining between them. CDR3 coding DNA: TGTGCCAGCAGTTACAGGGACGCTGGGGCCAACGTCCTGACTTTC. It encodes CASSYRDAGANVLTF.

To note about this clone: Other DNA sequences in the sample encode the same CDR3. The chain employs TRBV6-5 and TRBJ1-2, with D maybe TRBD1 (5 bases). The CDR3 spans 13 residues. Germline V gene data show CDR1 as MNHEY and CDR2 as SVGAGI. V was shortened by 5 bases and J by 2 bases, with 9 bases between the two germline ends. The chain's CDR3 is CASSPGRNYGYTF. The CDR3 DNA reads TGTGCCAGCAGTCCAGGGAGAAACTATGGCTACACCTTC.

The rearrangement uses TRBV28 and TRBJ2-4; 8 bases agree with TRBD1. V was clipped by 6 bases and J by 1 base; unmatched bases: 11. Germline-derived CDR1 and CDR2 are MDHEN and SYDVKM. This CDR3 contains 17 residues. The CDR3 region is CASSPPQGAPAKNIQYF. Here the CDR3 DNA reads TGTGCCAGCAGCCCCCCGCAGGGGGCGCCCGCCAAAAACATTCAGTACTTC.